This T cell receptor (beta chain) emerged from a study of early T cells in non-severe SARS-CoV-2 infection. Study at large: Chains from this unsorted whole-blood bulk RNA could not be paired.

The study, taken as a whole, reports: Clonotype matching in VDJdb favored anti-spike CD8 responses and did not capture private and CD4 specificities.

Remarks on this clonotype: Its matching antigen is unknown.

Germline V gives CDR1 ENHRY, CDR2 SYGVKD. Deletions cut 7 bases from V and 2 bases from J, with 11 bases between. This CDR3 contains 13 residues. In the library, individual cDNA molecules carried attached unique molecular identifiers. Each CDR3 protein is one row after TCRdb ran MiXCR on the 5' RACE reads. Among some 77,000 distinct CDR3 sequences listed, approximately 9.1% were seen once. This TCR was recovered from an adult who was a healthcare worker with PCR-confirmed SARS-CoV-2 infection or an uninfected control (not recorded which). V is TRBV10-3 and J is TRBJ1-1; D unresolved. The sample comprised whole blood. CDR3 residues: CAITLDHNTEAFF. The CDR3 nucleotides read TGTGCCATCACCTTAGACCACAACACTGAAGCTTTCTTT.